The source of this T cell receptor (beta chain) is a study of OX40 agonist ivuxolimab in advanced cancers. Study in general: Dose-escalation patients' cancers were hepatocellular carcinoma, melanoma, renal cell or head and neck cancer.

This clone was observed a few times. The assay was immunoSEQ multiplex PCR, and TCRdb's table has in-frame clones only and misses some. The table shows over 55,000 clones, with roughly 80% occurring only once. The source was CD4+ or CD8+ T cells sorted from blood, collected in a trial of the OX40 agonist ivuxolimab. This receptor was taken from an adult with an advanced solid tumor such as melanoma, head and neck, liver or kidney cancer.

CDR3 coding DNA: TGTGCCAGCAGCAGGGGGTCGGGTGAGCAGTACTTC. Translation: CASSRGSGEQYF. This rearrangement joins TRBV7-6 to TRBJ2-7, with D perhaps TRBD1 (6 bases). Germline CDR1 and CDR2: SGHVS and FNYEAQ. The V and J ends lost 5 bases and 7 bases respectively, with 12 bases between them. CDR3 length: 12 residues.